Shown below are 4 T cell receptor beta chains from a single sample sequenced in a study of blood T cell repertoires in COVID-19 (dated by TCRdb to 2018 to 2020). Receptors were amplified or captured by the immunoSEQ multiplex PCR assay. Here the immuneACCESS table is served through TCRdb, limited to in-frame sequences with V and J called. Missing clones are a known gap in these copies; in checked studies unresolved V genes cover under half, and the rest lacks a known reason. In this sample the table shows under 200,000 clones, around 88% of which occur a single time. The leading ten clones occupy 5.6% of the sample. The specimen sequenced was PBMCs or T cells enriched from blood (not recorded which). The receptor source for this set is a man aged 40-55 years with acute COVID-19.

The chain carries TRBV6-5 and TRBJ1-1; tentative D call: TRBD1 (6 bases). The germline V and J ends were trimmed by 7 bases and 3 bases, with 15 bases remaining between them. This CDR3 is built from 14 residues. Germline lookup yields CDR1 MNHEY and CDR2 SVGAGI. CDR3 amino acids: CASNLNRVHTEAFF. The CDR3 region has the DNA TGTGCCAGCAACTTAAACAGGGTGCACACTGAAGCTTTCTTT.

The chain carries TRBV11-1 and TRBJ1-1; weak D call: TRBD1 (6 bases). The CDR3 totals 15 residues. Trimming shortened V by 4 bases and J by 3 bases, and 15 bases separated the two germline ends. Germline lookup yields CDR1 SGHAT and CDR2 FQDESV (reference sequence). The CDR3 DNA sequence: TGTGCCAGCAGCTCCCCCAAGGACAGATACACTGAAGCTTTCTTT. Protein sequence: CASSSPKDRYTEAFF.

This CDR3 is CASSFREGEAFF. As DNA, the CDR3 is TGTGCCAGCAGTTTCCGGGAAGGTGAAGCTTTCTTT. This rearrangement joins TRBV27 to TRBJ1-1; unclear D gene. The germline CDR1 and CDR2 sequences are MNHEY and SMNVEV (reference sequence). The CDR3 is 12 residues long. Trimming left V 3 bases short and J 7 bases short, with 9 bases between.

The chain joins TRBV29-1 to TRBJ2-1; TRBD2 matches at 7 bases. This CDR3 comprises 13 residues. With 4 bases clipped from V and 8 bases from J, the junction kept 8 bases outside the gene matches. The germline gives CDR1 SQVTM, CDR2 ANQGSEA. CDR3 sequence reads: CSVATGGKHEQFF. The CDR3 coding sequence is TGCAGCGTTGCAACGGGAGGTAAACATGAGCAGTTCTTC.